This T cell receptor (beta chain) was profiled in a study of post-analysis software for immune sequencing data. Notes on the study in general: TRBV segments more frequent in patients than in controls numbered a few and included TRBV5-6, TRBV5-1 and TRBV20-1.

Included in the TCR beta cDNA libraries were unique molecular identifiers. TCRdb reprocessed the PCR reads via MiXCR and lists one record per CDR3 protein. Of roughly 200,000 distinct CDR3 sequences detected, around 30% appear once; the ten largest clones hold approximately 3.6%. The sample holds many counts of this clonotype. The antigen is not known. The germline gives CDR1 DFQATT, CDR2 SNEGSKA (reference sequence). Trimming stripped 3 bases from V and 3 bases from J, with 9 bases between. The CDR3 loop spans 12 amino acids. Sequencing input: blood. This sequence was found in a girl between 2 and 17 years old with multiple sclerosis. The chain employs TRBV20-1 and TRBJ2-7, with no clear D. CDR3 protein: CSARRQDYEQYF. The CDR3 DNA is TGCAGTGCTAGGCGGCAGGACTACGAGCAGTACTTC.